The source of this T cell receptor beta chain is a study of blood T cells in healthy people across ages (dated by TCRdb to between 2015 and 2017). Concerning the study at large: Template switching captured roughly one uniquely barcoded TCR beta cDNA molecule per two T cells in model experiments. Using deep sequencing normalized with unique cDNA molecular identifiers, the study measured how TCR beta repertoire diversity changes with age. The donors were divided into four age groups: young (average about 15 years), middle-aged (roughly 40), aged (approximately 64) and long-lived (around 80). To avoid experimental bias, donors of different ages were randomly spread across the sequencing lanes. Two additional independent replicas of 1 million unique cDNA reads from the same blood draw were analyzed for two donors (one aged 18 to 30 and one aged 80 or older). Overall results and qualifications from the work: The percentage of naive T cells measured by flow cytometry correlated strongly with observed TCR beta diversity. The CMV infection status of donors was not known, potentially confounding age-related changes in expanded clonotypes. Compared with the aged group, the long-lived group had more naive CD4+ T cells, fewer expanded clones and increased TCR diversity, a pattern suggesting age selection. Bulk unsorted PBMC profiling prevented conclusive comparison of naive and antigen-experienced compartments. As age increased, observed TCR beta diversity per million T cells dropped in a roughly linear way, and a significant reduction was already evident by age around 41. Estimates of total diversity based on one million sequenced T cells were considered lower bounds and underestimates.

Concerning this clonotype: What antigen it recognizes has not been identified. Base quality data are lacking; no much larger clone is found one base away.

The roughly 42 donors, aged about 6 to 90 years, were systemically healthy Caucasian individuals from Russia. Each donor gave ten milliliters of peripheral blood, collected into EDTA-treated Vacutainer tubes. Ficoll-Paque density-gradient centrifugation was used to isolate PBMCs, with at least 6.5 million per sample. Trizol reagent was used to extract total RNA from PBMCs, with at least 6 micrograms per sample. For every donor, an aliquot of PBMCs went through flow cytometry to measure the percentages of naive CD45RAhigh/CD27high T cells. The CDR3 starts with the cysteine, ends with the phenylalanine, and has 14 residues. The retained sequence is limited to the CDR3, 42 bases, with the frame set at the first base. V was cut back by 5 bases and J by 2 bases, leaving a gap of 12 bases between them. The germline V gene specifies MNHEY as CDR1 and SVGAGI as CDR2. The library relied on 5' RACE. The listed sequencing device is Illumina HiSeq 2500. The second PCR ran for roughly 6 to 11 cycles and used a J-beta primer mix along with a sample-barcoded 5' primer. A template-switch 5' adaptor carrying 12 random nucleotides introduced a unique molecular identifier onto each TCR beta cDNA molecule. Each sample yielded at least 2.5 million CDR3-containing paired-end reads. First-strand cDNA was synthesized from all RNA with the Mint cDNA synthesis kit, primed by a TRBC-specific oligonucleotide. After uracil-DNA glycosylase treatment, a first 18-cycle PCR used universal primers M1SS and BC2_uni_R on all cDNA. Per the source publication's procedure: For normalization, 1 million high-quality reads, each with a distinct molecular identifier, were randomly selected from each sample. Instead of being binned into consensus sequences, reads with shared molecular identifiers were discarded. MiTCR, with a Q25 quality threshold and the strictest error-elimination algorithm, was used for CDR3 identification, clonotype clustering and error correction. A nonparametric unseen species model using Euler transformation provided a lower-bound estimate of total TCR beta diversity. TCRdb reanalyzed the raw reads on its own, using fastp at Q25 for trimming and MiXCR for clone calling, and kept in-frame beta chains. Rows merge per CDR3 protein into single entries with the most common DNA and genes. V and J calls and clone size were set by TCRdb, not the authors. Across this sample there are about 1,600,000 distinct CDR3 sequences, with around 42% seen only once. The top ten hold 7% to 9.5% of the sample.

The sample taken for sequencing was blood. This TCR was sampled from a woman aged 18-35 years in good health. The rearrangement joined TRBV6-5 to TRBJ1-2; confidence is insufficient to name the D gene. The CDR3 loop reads CASSDGQSNYGYTF. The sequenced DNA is TGTGCCAGCAGTGACGGCCAGAGCAACTATGGCTACACCTTC.